This record covers a single T cell receptor (beta chain). The sample is drawn from a study of cytomegalovirus exposure and HLA in healthy donors. Study-wide background: Drawn from HLA-typed donors, 65 million to 100 million unique TCRs were held in an early data release.

J gave up 4 bases and V 4 bases, and 7 bases lay outside the gene matches. Germline loops: CDR1 SGHNT, CDR2 YYREEE (reference sequence). The CDR3 is made up of 15 amino acids. The PCR ran on 60 Vbeta and 13 Jbeta primers. Measured with immunoSEQ multiplex PCR; TCRdb has only the in-frame clones, and not every one. This sample has about 140,000 clones, with roughly 62% found just once. The chain links TRBV5-4 to TRBJ1-1; 10 bases fit TRBD1. The sequence was obtained from a male donor in good health and CMV-seronegative. Sequencing was carried out using PBMCs. The CDR3 loop reads CASSGMDRGVTEAFF. The CDR3 DNA reads as TGTGCCAGCAGCGGTATGGACAGGGGGGTCACTGAAGCTTTCTTT.